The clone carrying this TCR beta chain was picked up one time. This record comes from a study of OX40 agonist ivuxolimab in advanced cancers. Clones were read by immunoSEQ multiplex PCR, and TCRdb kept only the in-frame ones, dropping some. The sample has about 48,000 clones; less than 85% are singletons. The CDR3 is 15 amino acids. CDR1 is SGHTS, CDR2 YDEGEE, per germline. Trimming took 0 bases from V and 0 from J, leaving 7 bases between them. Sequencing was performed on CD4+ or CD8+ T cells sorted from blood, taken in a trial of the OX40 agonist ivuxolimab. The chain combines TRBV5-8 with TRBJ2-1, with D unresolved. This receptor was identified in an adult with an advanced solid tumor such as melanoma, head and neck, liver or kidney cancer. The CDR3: CASSLGVSSYNEQFF. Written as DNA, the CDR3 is TGTGCCAGCAGCTTGGGTGTTAGCTCCTACAATGAGCAGTTCTTC.